Listed here is a single TCR beta chain. Its antigen remains unknown. The data stem from a study of CXCR3-negative and CXCR3-positive naive CD8 T cells. About the research overall: The total count of TRB reads reached some 140 million, and each library contributed about 1.5 +/- 0.3 million. Findings of the study overall: CXCR3-positive naive cells carried more hydrophobic TRB CDR3s than CXCR3-negative naive cells did.

Through 5' RACE with UMI labels, the TRB cDNA libraries were prepared. From its re-call of the 5' RACE reads, TCRdb lists each CDR3 protein once, without DNA. Here the sample table reports about 98,000 distinct CDR3 sequences. Sequenced input: naive CXCR3+ CD8+ T cells from blood. Subset of the sample: CD45RO-CCR7+CD27+CD95- naive CD8+ T cells expressing CXCR3 (TNR3+). This TCR came from a human donor in good health. Some clones in this sample may be carry-over from other donors' samples.

CDR3 residues: CASSYLAGVPYNEQFF. The J gene is TRBJ2-1, the V gene TRBV6-5; with no DNA, the TCRdb D assignment of TRBD2 cannot be verified. The CDR3 runs to 16 residues. CDR1 and CDR2 from the germline V gene are MNHEY and SVGAGI.